What follows are 20 T cell receptor beta chains derived from one specimen sequenced in a study of Graves' ophthalmopathy and Graves' hyperthyroidism. Amplification of TCR beta CDR3 regions used RNA transcripts. Second-round multiplex PCR came after a first-round RT-PCR that employed HTBI primers. TCRdb redid the calling of the multiplex PCR reads with MiXCR, one entry per CDR3 protein. The sample shows 450,000 to 600,000 distinct CDR3 sequences, roughly 39% of them seen only once. The specimen sequenced was peripheral blood or thyroid tissue (not recorded which). These receptors all come from an adult man with Graves' hyperthyroidism.

The gene calls are TRBV11-2 and TRBJ1-1; tentative D call: TRBD1 (5 bases). Trimming cost V 6 bases and J 0 bases, with 17 bases left between them. The CDR3 totals 16 residues. Germline V CDR1 and CDR2: SGHAT, FQNNGV. Here the CDR3 DNA reads TGTGCCAGCAGTCGGGACCCGCCGCACATGAACACTGAAGCTTTCTTT. Amino acids: CASSRDPPHMNTEAFF.

The J gene is TRBJ2-7, the V gene TRBV20-1; D might be TRBD2 (6 bases). This CDR3 is built from 15 residues. Germline CDR1 DFQATT, CDR2 SNEGSKA (reference sequence). V was clipped by 5 bases and J by 0 bases, with 17 bases between them. The CDR3 DNA sequence: TGCAGTGCTCCAATAGCGGAACTTAGCTCCTACGAGCAGTACTTC. Its translation is CSAPIAELSSYEQYF.

CDR3 amino acids: CASRRDRASTEAFF. CDR3 nucleotides: TGTGCCAGCCGTAGGGACAGGGCGAGCACTGAAGCTTTCTTT. The chain joins TRBV14 to TRBJ1-1, with 9 nucleotides matching TRBD1. CDR3 length: 14 residues. With V trimmed by 8 bases and J by 4 bases, 8 bases remained unmatched. Looked up from germline, CDR1 is SGHDN and CDR2 is FVKESK.

V usage is TRBV9 and J usage is TRBJ1-1, with no clear D. Trimming took off 0 bases at V and 4 bases at J, with 13 bases between the two ends. CDR3 length equals 15 residues. From germline, CDR1 is SGDLS and CDR2 YYNGEE. CDR3 DNA: TGTGCCAGCAGCGTAGAGGCGGGGATAGGCACTGAAGCTTTCTTT. Its protein is CASSVEAGIGTEAFF.

Comments on this clonotype: The germline gene is not matched at one end of the junction; a read error may be the cause. This chain connects TRBV7-8 to TRBJ2-5, with 8 bases identical to TRBD1. The CDR3 is 13 residues long. Germline V CDR1 and CDR2: SGHVS, FQNEAQ. The CDR3 bases are TGTGTCAGCAGCTTAGCAGGGGGCATGGCCCAGTACTTC. Translating it yields CVSSLAGGMAQYF.

At least ten counts were recorded for this clonotype. This chain uses TRBV12-3 or TRBV12-4 with TRBJ2-7; 10 bases align to TRBD1. The V and J ends lost 8 bases and 5 bases, in that order; junction bases with no gene match: 6. The CDR3 has 13 amino acids. The CDR3 spells CASQTGGRDEQYF. CDR3 sequence (DNA): TGTGCCAGCCAGACAGGGGGCAGGGACGAGCAGTACTTC.

This clonotype was seen many times. This sequence joins TRBV25-1 and TRBJ1-1; TRBD1 is a possible D gene (5 bases). Trimming stripped 8 bases from V and 7 bases from J, with 11 bases between. Germline CDR1 MGHDK, CDR2 SYGVNS. The length of the CDR3 is 11 residues. CDR3 in amino acids: CASSEGNEAFF. As DNA, the CDR3 is TGTGCCAGCTCCGAGGGGAATGAAGCTTTCTTT.

The chain links TRBV7-3 to TRBJ2-5, with TRBD2 matching over 15 bases. The CDR3 is 17 residues long. V lost 5 bases and J lost 6; bases outside the gene matches: 10. Germline CDR1 SGHTA, CDR2 FQGTGA. The CDR3 DNA follows: TGTGCCAGCAGCCCTACCGGGACTAGCGGGAGGAGGAAGACCCAGTACTTC. Translating gives CASSPTGTSGRRKTQYF.

The CDR3 is CASSFTQGSGEKLFF. The CDR3 region has the DNA TGCGCCAGCAGCTTTACACAGGGATCGGGTGAAAAACTGTTTTTT. The genes are TRBV5-1 and TRBJ1-4; TRBD1 might be the D (6 bases). This CDR3 region has 15 residues. Between the trimmed V and J ends, which lost 2 bases and 7 bases, there was a span of 15 bases. In germline, CDR1 is SGHRS, CDR2 YFSETQ.

The chain links TRBV12-3 or TRBV12-4 to TRBJ1-4, with D possibly being TRBD1 (5 bases). This CDR3 is built from 13 residues. V was clipped by 4 bases and J by 7 bases, with 10 bases between them. The CDR3 sequence: CASSYGAAEKLFF. CDR3 DNA: TGTGCCAGCAGTTACGGGGCGGCTGAAAAACTGTTTTTT.

This clonotype came up once. This may come from a read error, since a much larger clone is one base off. The chain couples TRBV5-6 to TRBJ2-7; TRBD1 aligns across 8 bases. The V gene's germline CDR1 is SGHDT and CDR2 YYEEEE. The CDR3 length is 16 residues. CDR3 DNA: TGTGCCAGCAGCCGAAAGACAGGGGAAATGGGCTACGAGCAGCACTTC. This translates into CASSRKTGEMGYEQHF.

Comment on this clonotype: A much larger clone lies a single base off, so this may be a read error. J is TRBJ2-2 and V is TRBV7-9; 8 nucleotides match TRBD1. With V trimmed by 0 bases and J by 9 bases, 6 bases remained unmatched. Looked up from germline, CDR1 is SEHNR and CDR2 is FQNEAQ (reference sequence). The CDR3 is 15 amino acids. CDR3: CASSLARQGTRELFF. The DNA of the CDR3 is TGTGCCAGCAGCTTAGCGCGACAGGGGACCAGGGAGCTGTTTTTT.

As concerns this clonotype: Since a much larger clone is just one base distant, this may be a read error. The rearrangement joins TRBV20-1 to TRBJ2-7, with D possibly TRBD2 on 6 matching bases. Trimming cost V 6 bases and J 2 bases, with 17 bases left between them. The germline V gene encodes CDR1 DFQATT and CDR2 SNEGSKA (reference sequence). The CDR3 runs to 14 residues. CDR3 in amino acids: CSAMPTGVPYEQYF. The CDR3 coding sequence is TGCAGTGCAATGCCGACGGGAGTACCCTACGAGCAGTACTTC.

Concerning this clonotype: Because it lacks the conserved phenylalanine or tryptophan at the end, this CDR3 is likely a read error. The chain couples TRBV29-1 to TRBJ1-1; 9 nucleotides match TRBD1. The CDR3 runs to 15 residues. Germline V lookup: CDR1 SQVTM, CDR2 ANQGSEA. Unmatched junction bases numbered 8, after V lost 6 bases and J lost 0 bases. CDR3 sequence: CSVFGQGIMNTEAFL. The CDR3 DNA reads as TGCAGCGTCTTCGGACAGGGGATCATGAACACTGAAGCTTTCCTT.

In its sample, this clonotype was seen a few times. The V call is TRBV7-8, the J call TRBJ2-3, with TRBD2 identical over 10 bases. This CDR3 region has 16 residues. Germline-derived CDR1 and CDR2 are SGHVS and FQNEAQ. V was pared by 1 base and J by 2 bases, with 3 bases of the junction left unmatched. CDR3 DNA: TGTGCCAGCAGCTTAGTCCTAGCGGGGGTCACAGATACGCAGTATTTT. This sequence encodes CASSLVLAGVTDTQYF.

This clonotype was recorded many times. The chain links TRBV6-5 to TRBJ1-4; 9 bases agree with TRBD1. The ends lost 7 bases at V and 8 bases at J; junction bases unmatched: 5. CDR3 length: 13 amino acids. Germline V gene lookup returns CDR1 MNHEY and CDR2 SVGAGI. CDR3 bases: TGTGCCAGCAACACAGGACAGGGGGAAAAACTGTTTTTT. Its translation: CASNTGQGEKLFF.

The genes are TRBV2 and TRBJ2-5; D call uncertain. This CDR3 region has 12 residues. CDR1 and CDR2 from the germline V gene are SNHLY and FYNNEI. Trimming took off 5 bases at V and 4 bases at J, with 8 bases between the two ends. CDR3 residues: CASSNKGETQYF. CDR3 DNA: TGTGCCAGCAGTAACAAGGGAGAGACCCAGTACTTC.

This rearrangement joins TRBV27 to TRBJ2-2, with 9 bases fitting TRBD1. CDR1 is MNHEY and CDR2 is SMNVEV in the germline V gene (reference sequence). Losses at the gene ends were 4 bases for V and 6 bases for J; bases not matched to a gene: 18. The CDR3 sequence is 19 residues long. DNA for the CDR3: TGTGCCAGCAGTTCCCTTGGGACAGGGAGAGGGGAGAGACCCGGGGAGCTGTTTTTT. Protein product: CASSSLGTGRGERPGELFF.

The rearrangement links TRBV20-1 to TRBJ1-5; the D is unclear. The length of the CDR3 is 17 residues. The ends were cut back, 0 bases at V and 0 bases at J, with 15 bases in the middle. The germline CDR1 and CDR2 sequences are DFQATT and SNEGSKA (reference sequence). The CDR3 DNA reads as TGCAGTGCTAGAGATCCGACGGGAGTGATTAGCAATCAGCCCCAGCATTTT. As protein: CSARDPTGVISNQPQHF.

V usage is TRBV11-1 and J usage is TRBJ2-1; weak D call: TRBD2 (6 bases). Trimming took off 5 bases at V and 7 bases at J, with 9 bases between the two ends. The germline V gene has CDR1 SGHAT and CDR2 FQDESV (reference sequence). This CDR3 contains 12 residues. The CDR3 nucleotides are TGTGCCAGCAGCCGGACTAAGAATGAGCAGTTCTTC. This codes for CASSRTKNEQFF.